This T cell receptor (beta chain) originates from a study of OX40 agonist ivuxolimab in advanced cancers. Whole-study context: Dose-escalation patients had hepatocellular carcinoma, melanoma, renal cell or head and neck cancer. The group had a mean age of about 60 years, ranged from 23 to 79, and was 75% to 85% male. A history of anti-PD-1, anti-PD-L1 or anti-CTLA-4 therapy was acceptable, and approximately 40% had some.

Study-wide results and caveats: CD4+ and CD8+ blood T cells expanded clonally by week 6 at 0.1 to 3.0 mg/kg.

TCRdb's table, derived via immunoSEQ multiplex PCR, lists solely in-frame clones and lacks some. This sample has over 60,000 clones; approximately 91% occur once, and the top ten carry 0.38%. Comments on this clone: What it recognizes is unknown.

The CDR3 length is 16 residues. V shed 0 bases, J shed 5 bases, and the junction held 3 bases outside the gene matches. Per the germline V gene, CDR1 is SGHTS and CDR2 is YDEGEE. The chain combines TRBV5-8 with TRBJ2-2, with 11 bases aligning to TRBD2. The sequence derives from an adult with an advanced solid tumor such as melanoma, head and neck, liver or kidney cancer. Source: CD4+ or CD8+ T cells sorted from blood, taken in a trial of the OX40 agonist ivuxolimab. Here the CDR3 DNA reads TGTGCCAGCAGCTTGGTTCTAGCGGGAGGAACCGGGGAGCTGTTTTTT. Residues: CASSLVLAGGTGELFF.